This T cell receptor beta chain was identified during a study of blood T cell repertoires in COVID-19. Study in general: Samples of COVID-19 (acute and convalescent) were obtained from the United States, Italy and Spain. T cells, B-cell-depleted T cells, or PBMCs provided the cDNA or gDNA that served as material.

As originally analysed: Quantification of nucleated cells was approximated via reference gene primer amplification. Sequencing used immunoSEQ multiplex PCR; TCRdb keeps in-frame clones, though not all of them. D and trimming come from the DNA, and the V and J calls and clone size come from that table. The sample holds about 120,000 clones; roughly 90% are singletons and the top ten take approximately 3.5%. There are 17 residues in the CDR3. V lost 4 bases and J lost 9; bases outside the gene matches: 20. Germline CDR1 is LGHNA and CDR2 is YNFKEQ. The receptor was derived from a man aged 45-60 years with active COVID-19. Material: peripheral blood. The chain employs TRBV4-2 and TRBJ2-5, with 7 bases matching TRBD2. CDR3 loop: CASSRAAGVGTGGSQYF. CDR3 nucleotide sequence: TGTGCCAGCAGCCGCGCGGCGGGAGTAGGGACCGGAGGGTCCCAGTACTTC.